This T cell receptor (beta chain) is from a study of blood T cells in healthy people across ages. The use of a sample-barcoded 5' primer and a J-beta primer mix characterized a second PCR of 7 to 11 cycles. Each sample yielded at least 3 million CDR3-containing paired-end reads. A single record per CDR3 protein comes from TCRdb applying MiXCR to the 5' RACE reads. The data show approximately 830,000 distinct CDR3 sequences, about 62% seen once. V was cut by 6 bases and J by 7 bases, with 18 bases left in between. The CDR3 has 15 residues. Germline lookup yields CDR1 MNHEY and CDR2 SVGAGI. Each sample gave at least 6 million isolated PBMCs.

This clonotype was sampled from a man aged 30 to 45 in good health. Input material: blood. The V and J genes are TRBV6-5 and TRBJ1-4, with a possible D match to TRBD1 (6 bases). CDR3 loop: CASRTGHKSGEKLFF. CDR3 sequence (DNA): TGTGCCAGCAGGACGGGACATAAGTCGGGTGAAAAACTGTTTTTT.